This T cell receptor beta chain is from a study of identical twins. Template switching created a universal primer site, and the cDNA included unique molecular identifiers. In TCRdb, the 5' RACE reads were re-called with MiXCR into one record per CDR3 protein. The repertoire holds 500,000 or so distinct CDR3 sequences, with less than 25% as singletons. These data were also filed under a second study, of T cells expressing NK-cell markers.

The receptor was derived from a woman aged 18-29 years in good health. The sequenced material came from CD4+ T cells sorted from blood.

The CDR3 DNA reads as TGTGCCACCAAGGGTCGGCGGGGAAACACTGAAGCTTTCTTT. Translating gives CATKGRRGNTEAFF. This chain links TRBV12-3 or TRBV12-4 with TRBJ1-1; no definite D call. There are 14 residues in the CDR3. Trimming shortened V by 10 bases and J by 2 bases, and 17 bases separated the two germline ends.